The 10 T cell receptor beta chains presented below share a single source sample, sequenced in a study of blood T cells in healthy people across ages. The authors ran a second PCR of about 7 to 12 cycles using a sample-barcoded 5' primer and a J-beta primer mix. TCRdb reanalysed the 5' RACE reads using MiXCR and keeps one entry per CDR3 protein. The table records over 1.5 million distinct CDR3 sequences, about 50% of them present only once. Material: blood. Receptors were obtained from a woman aged 35 to 49 in good health.

The V and J genes are TRBV27 and TRBJ2-7; D ambiguous. CDR3 size: 12 residues. CDR1 is MNHEY and CDR2 is SMNVEV in the germline V gene (reference sequence). The V end lost 6 bases, the J end lost 7 bases, and 13 bases lay between the germline ends. As DNA, the CDR3 is TGTGCCAGCAGGTTACCGGAACGGGAGCAGTACTTC. Its protein is CASRLPEREQYF.

Note on this clonotype: Because it lacks the conserved phenylalanine or tryptophan at the end, this CDR3 is likely a read error. This chain joins TRBV7-2 and TRBJ2-3; D may be TRBD2 (5 bases). The germline CDR1 and CDR2 sequences are SGHTA and FQGNSA. The CDR3 is 15 amino acids. This chain's CDR3 is CASSSGYLRTDTQYI. In DNA, the CDR3 is TGTGCCAGCAGCTCGGGGTACCTACGCACAGACACGCAGTATATT.

The rearrangement links TRBV20-1 to TRBJ1-3, with D tentatively TRBD1 (5 bases). CDR3 length: 15 residues. Trimming removed 1 base at V and 2 bases at J, with 12 bases between. Germline V CDR1 and CDR2: DFQATT, SNEGSKA (reference sequence). CDR3 protein: CSARALGGTGNTIYF. CDR3 DNA sequence: TGCAGTGCTAGAGCCCTCGGGGGGACTGGAAACACCATATATTTT.

V is TRBV11-2 and J is TRBJ2-5; D perhaps matches TRBD2 (5 bases). Trimming left V 3 bases short and J 6 bases short, with 14 bases between. Germline CDR1 reads SGHAT; CDR2 reads FQNNGV. This CDR3 region has 14 residues. The CDR3 spells CASSLDFSIKTQYF. The CDR3, as DNA: TGTGCCAGCAGCTTGGACTTCTCGATAAAGACCCAGTACTTC.

This chain links TRBV28 with TRBJ1-4; D gene uncertain. Germline V CDR1 and CDR2: MDHEN, SYDVKM. Trimming removed 4 bases at V and 4 bases at J, with 7 bases between. This CDR3 region has 13 residues. CDR3 amino acids: CASSYQINEKLFF. The CDR3 DNA sequence: TGTGCCAGCAGTTATCAGATTAATGAAAAACTGTTTTTT.

This clonotype was detected a few times. The chain links TRBV14 to TRBJ2-1; 7 bases align to TRBD1. Germline trimming cut 6 bases from V and 3 bases from J; bases unmatched to any gene: 8. CDR1 SGHDN and CDR2 FVKESK come from the germline V gene. This CDR3 has 15 amino acids. This CDR3 reads CASRAGQAFYNEQFF. The CDR3 DNA sequence: TGTGCCAGCAGGGCTGGACAGGCTTTCTACAATGAGCAGTTCTTC.

The chain recombines TRBV24-1 with TRBJ2-6, with a tentative D call TRBD1 (5 bases). The germline gives CDR1 KGHDR, CDR2 SFDVKD. This CDR3 has 16 residues. V gave up 3 bases and J gave up 2 bases, with 10 bases separating them. CDR3 in amino acids: CATSDHLGAGANVLTF. CDR3 nucleotide sequence: TGTGCCACCAGTGATCATCTAGGGGCTGGGGCCAACGTCCTGACTTTC.

The chain employs TRBV24-1 and TRBJ2-7; 9 nucleotides align to TRBD1. Germline V gene sequence: CDR1 KGHDR, CDR2 SFDVKD. The CDR3 is 13 residues long. J was trimmed by 3 bases and V by 9 bases; bases with no gene match: 5. Here the CDR3 DNA reads TGTGCCACCGAAGCGGACAGGGGCTACGAGCAGTACTTC. This gives the protein CATEADRGYEQYF.

V and J are TRBV6-1 and TRBJ2-3; 13 bases match TRBD2. The ends lost 8 bases at V and 2 bases at J; junction bases unmatched: 10. CDR3 length: 17 residues. The germline V gene has CDR1 MNHNS and CDR2 SASEGT. In DNA, the CDR3 is TGTGCCAGCTTACCGGGACTAGCGGGGTATTACACAGATACGCAGTATTTT. Amino acid sequence: CASLPGLAGYYTDTQYF.

The V gene is TRBV6-2 or TRBV6-3, the J gene TRBJ2-1; D gene uncertain. Judging by the DNA end, TRBJ2-7 fits better; the J call may be wrong. The length of the CDR3 is 14 residues. In germline, CDR1 is MNHEY, CDR2 SVGEGT. The CDR3 reads CASSPHGTENEQYF. CDR3 coding DNA: TGTGCCAGCAGCCCCCACGGAACCGAGAATGAGCAGTACTTC.